This passage covers 19 T cell receptor beta chains from one sample sequenced in a study of response to subunit inactivated influenza vaccine. TCRdb fed the RT-PCR reads into MiXCR, producing one record per CDR3 protein. The data show around 600,000 distinct CDR3 sequences, about 11% seen once. In addition, the sample was reused for a study of T cells expressing NK-cell markers. That paper adds: UMI-tagged 5'RACE template switching yielded the TCR beta cDNA.

The sample here was PBMCs from blood, taken on the day of vaccination. These receptor sequences come from a man over 45 who received an inactivated influenza vaccine.

This clonotype was seen at least ten times. The V gene is TRBV15, the J gene TRBJ1-5; no firm D call. Trimming shortened V by 0 bases and J by 3 bases, and 3 bases separated the two germline ends. This CDR3 is 13 amino acids long. Germline V gives CDR1 LNHNV, CDR2 YYDKDF (reference sequence). CDR3 DNA sequence: TGTGCCACCAGCAGAGATTTCAATCAGCCCCAGCATTTT. It specifies CATSRDFNQPQHF.

This chain joins TRBV12-3 or TRBV12-4 and TRBJ1-2; tentatively, D is TRBD1 (5 bases). The CDR3 has 15 amino acids. Trimming stripped 7 bases from V and 3 bases from J, with 18 bases between. CDR3 DNA sequence: TGTGCCAGCACCCCTTGGGGGATCGGGTACTATGGCTACACCTTC. Encoded protein: CASTPWGIGYYGYTF.

The V and J genes are TRBV5-1 and TRBJ1-1, with 7 bases identical to TRBD1. Germline CDR1 SGHRS, CDR2 YFSETQ. The J segment lost 8 bases and the V segment lost 4 bases, leaving 5 bases of the junction unmatched. This CDR3 is 12 amino acids long. The CDR3: CASSIRGDEAFF. CDR3 nucleotide sequence: TGCGCCAGCAGCATCAGGGGGGACGAAGCTTTCTTT.

This chain joins TRBV7-9 and TRBJ1-2, with D perhaps TRBD1 (5 bases). The V gene lost 5 bases and the J gene lost 8 bases, with 18 bases spanning the gap. Germline lookup yields CDR1 SEHNR and CDR2 FQNEAQ (reference sequence). The CDR3 has 14 amino acids. The CDR3 loop is CASSAIGFPGGYTF. The CDR3 DNA sequence: TGTGCCAGCAGCGCCATCGGGTTTCCAGGGGGCTACACCTTC.

This rearrangement joins TRBV11-3 to TRBJ2-5; weak D call: TRBD2 (6 bases). Trimming took 5 bases from V and 7 from J, leaving 23 bases between them. The CDR3 runs 16 residues. Germline assignment: CDR1 SGHNT and CDR2 YENEEA. Here the CDR3 reads CASSTREGGPSGTQYF. The CDR3 DNA sequence: TGTGCCAGCAGCACCCGGGAAGGAGGGCCTTCGGGGACCCAGTACTTC.

The chain is built from TRBV29-1 and TRBJ2-3, with TRBD2 identical over 13 bases. Germline V CDR1 and CDR2: SQVTM, ANQGSEA. Germline trimming cut 5 bases from V and 2 bases from J; bases unmatched to any gene: 13. The CDR3 is 18 amino acids. DNA for the CDR3: TGCAGCGTTAACGGACTAGCGGGAGTTCGAGGATCCACAGATACGCAGTATTTT. Translating gives CSVNGLAGVRGSTDTQYF.

This chain connects TRBV6-2 or TRBV6-3 to TRBJ2-1, with TRBD1 as a possible D gene (5 bases). The germline CDR1 and CDR2 sequences are MNHEY and SVGEGT. CDR3 size: 15 residues. V lost 6 bases to trimming and J lost 0 bases, with 12 bases between them. CDR3 loop: CASRKQESSYNEQFF. CDR3 nucleotide sequence: TGTGCCAGCAGAAAACAGGAGAGCTCCTACAATGAGCAGTTCTTC.

This clonotype appeared a few times. The chain recombines TRBV28 with TRBJ2-7; tentative D call: TRBD2 (5 bases). The CDR3 has 16 residues. V was trimmed by 5 bases and J by 4 bases, leaving 21 bases between them. CDR1 is MDHEN and CDR2 is SYDVKM in the germline V gene. The CDR3 spells CASSPNKLGGRYEQYF. CDR3 in DNA: TGTGCCAGCAGTCCAAACAAACTTGGAGGAAGGTACGAGCAGTACTTC.

The genes are TRBV28 and TRBJ2-2; D is possibly TRBD2 (6 bases). The CDR3 consists of 17 residues. Germline values: CDR1 MDHEN, CDR2 SYDVKM. The V and J ends lost 3 bases and 5 bases respectively, with 19 bases between them. As DNA, the CDR3 is TGTGCCAGCAGTTTTAAAATCGGAGGGCCGCAGACCGGGGAGCTGTTTTTT. It specifies CASSFKIGGPQTGELFF.

This clonotype was recorded once. The genes are TRBV7-2 and TRBJ2-1; 9 bases are shared with TRBD1. Germline CDR1 and CDR2: SGHTA and FQGNSA. CDR3 length equals 16 residues. V gave up 2 bases and J gave up 7 bases; unmatched junction bases: 9. CDR3 amino acids: CASSLSHGQGWNEQFF. Here the CDR3 DNA reads TGTGCCAGCAGCTTAAGTCATGGACAGGGGTGGAATGAGCAGTTCTTC.

This clonotype was picked up many times. The chain is built from TRBV11-2 and TRBJ1-1; D is possibly TRBD1 (5 bases). The CDR3 is made up of 11 amino acids. V was clipped by 4 bases and J by 8 bases, with 8 bases between them. Germline V gene data show CDR1 as SGHAT and CDR2 as FQNNGV. In nucleotides, the CDR3 is TGTGCCAGCAGCTCCAGACAGGAAGCTTTCTTT. Its protein is CASSSRQEAFF.

About this clonotype itself: An end of the junction does not agree with germline; a read error may underlie this. V gene TRBV7-7 combines with J gene TRBJ2-5; 10 bases map to TRBD1. The CDR3 loop spans 15 amino acids. From germline, CDR1 is SSHAT and CDR2 FNYEAQ (reference sequence). CDR3 protein: CASSPGTGVLQTQYF. CDR3 bases: TGTGCTAGCAGCCCTGGGACAGGGGTGTTGCAGACCCAGTACTTC.

This clonotype was observed a few times. V and J are TRBV5-1 and TRBJ1-6, with D unclear. The germline CDR1 and CDR2 sequences are SGHRS and YFSETQ. Trimming took 7 bases from V and 8 from J, leaving 19 bases between them. This CDR3 comprises 15 residues. The CDR3 sequence is CASGRDTAAHSPLHF. For the CDR3, the DNA is TGCGCCAGCGGACGAGACACCGCCGCTCATTCACCCCTCCACTTT.

This rearrangement joins TRBV18 to TRBJ1-1; perhaps TRBD1 as D (6 bases). Trimming shortened V by 3 bases and J by 5 bases, and 13 bases separated the two germline ends. The CDR3 has 14 amino acids. Germline values: CDR1 KGHSH, CDR2 LQKENI. As DNA, the CDR3 is TGTGCCAGCTCACCGCAGGGGATTCAGACTGAAGCTTTCTTT. Its protein product is CASSPQGIQTEAFF.

The CDR3 region is CASSHGRTRVWTYEQYF. The CDR3, as DNA: TGTGCCAGCAGCCACGGCAGAACTCGAGTTTGGACCTACGAGCAGTACTTC. The chain combines TRBV7-9 with TRBJ2-7; D ambiguous. The V end lost 5 bases, the J end lost 2 bases, and 22 bases lay between the germline ends. This CDR3 comprises 17 residues. Germline values: CDR1 SEHNR, CDR2 FQNEAQ (reference sequence).

The chain uses TRBV5-1 and TRBJ2-3; TRBD1 matches 8 bases. Germline assignment: CDR1 SGHRS and CDR2 YFSETQ. The junction had 5 bases not matched to a gene; V was cut back by 4 bases and J by 4 bases. The CDR3 contains 14 residues. This chain's CDR3 is CASSPQGAADTQYF. The CDR3 coding sequence is TGCGCCAGCAGCCCTCAGGGGGCCGCAGATACGCAGTATTTT. Full variable domain (missing parts from reference TRBV5-1 and TRBJ2-3): KAGVTQTPRYLIKTRGQQVTLSCSPISGHRSVSWYQQTPGQGLQFLFEYFSETQRNKGNFPGRFSGRQFSNSRSEMNVSTLELGDSALYLCASSPQGAADTQYFGPGTRLTVL.

This clonotype came up a few times. The chain recombines TRBV20-1 with TRBJ2-3, with unresolved D. The CDR3 consists of 13 residues. V was clipped by 2 bases and J by 6 bases, with 12 bases between them. Germline V gene data show CDR1 as DFQATT and CDR2 as SNEGSKA (reference sequence). The CDR3: CSARLYQWDTQYF. The CDR3 DNA is TGCAGTGCTAGATTGTACCAGTGGGATACGCAGTATTTT.

This clonotype showed up just a few times. The V and J genes are TRBV6-6 and TRBJ2-1; weak D call: TRBD1 (6 bases). CDR1 is MNHNY and CDR2 is SVGAGI in the germline V gene (reference sequence). Trimming pared 6 bases from V and 10 bases from J, leaving 10 bases between. This CDR3 region has 11 residues. CDR3 amino acids: CASRTGAEQFF. The CDR3 bases are TGTGCCAGCAGGACAGGAGCGGAGCAGTTCTTC.

This clonotype was seen many times. The junction departs from the called germline gene at one end, perhaps through a read error. CDR3 region: CASSPSRSTGELFF. CDR3 bases: TGTGCTAGCAGCCCCTCCCGGAGCACCGGGGAGCTGTTTTTT. The V call is TRBV7-7, the J call TRBJ2-2; D is uncertain. The CDR3 runs 14 residues. Per the germline V gene, CDR1 is SSHAT and CDR2 is FNYEAQ (reference sequence).